Sequencing of this T cell receptor beta chain was carried out in a study of graft-versus-host responses after intestinal transplantation. Concerning this clone itself: As yet, its antigen is unknown.

General study results and limits: Among recipient marrow samples, GvH clones were found; some appeared first in ileum or blood.

CDR1 SGHRS and CDR2 YFSETQ come from the germline V gene. CDR3 size: 14 residues. V was clipped by 2 bases and J by 2 bases; unmatched bases: 3. TCRdb's table, derived via immunoSEQ multiplex PCR, lists solely in-frame clones and lacks some. The sample holds 88,000 or so clones, roughly nine tenths seen once. The sample here was unstimulated CD4+ T cells sorted from spleen or lymph node cells, taken before intestinal transplant. This sequence joins TRBV5-1 and TRBJ2-5; 7 nucleotides match TRBD2. The TCR sequence derives from a human donor who received an intestinal transplant. The CDR3 protein is CASSLLAFQETQYF. CDR3 bases: TGCGCCAGCAGCTTACTAGCGTTTCAAGAGACCCAGTACTTC.